The sequence of this TCR beta chain was determined in a study of T cell changes during pregnancy in multiple sclerosis. The CDR3 contains 14 residues. With V trimmed by 5 bases and J by 1 base, 2 bases remained unmatched. Germline CDR1 reads SGHTA; CDR2 reads FQGTGA. Profiling relied on immunoSEQ multiplex PCR, and the TCRdb table lists in-frame clones only, not all of them. The sample consists of 60,000 to 95,000 clones, 85% to 95% of them appearing once. V gene TRBV7-3 combines with J gene TRBJ1-1; 9 bases are shared with TRBD1. This material consisted of CD4+ T cells from peripheral blood mononuclear cells, taken before pregnancy. The clonotype was recovered from a female donor with multiple sclerosis, enrolled in a pregnancy study. The CDR3 loop reads CASSTGGPNTEAFF. The CDR3 DNA reads as TGTGCCAGCAGCACAGGGGGCCCGAACACTGAAGCTTTCTTT.